This T cell receptor beta chain was documented in a study of cytomegalovirus exposure and HLA in healthy donors. Study-wide results and limits: Most TCR sequences were uncommon, yet certain public TCRs appeared in many donors. Reports described diagnosis of cytomegalovirus status by the classifier as highly specific and sensitive.

Clones were sequenced by immunoSEQ multiplex PCR, and TCRdb holds only the in-frame ones, with some missing. The sample lists hundreds of thousands of clones; 83% were seen once. The germline CDR1 and CDR2 sequences are MNHEY and SVGAGI. CDR3 length: 15 amino acids. V lost 6 bases, J lost 2 bases, and 14 bases lay in between. As to this clone: Its target is not known.

The chain links TRBV6-5 to TRBJ2-1; D unresolved. The sequenced sample consisted of PBMCs. The sequence was obtained from a woman younger than 35 in good health and CMV-seronegative. This CDR3 reads CASSPLKGPYNEQFF. In DNA, the CDR3 is TGTGCCAGCAGCCCCCTTAAGGGCCCCTACAATGAGCAGTTCTTC.